This record looks at one T cell receptor beta chain sequence and its context. Its antigen is not identified. Those who donated were healthy HIV-negative adults, with no recent acute infections or vaccinations reported. Sequencing was performed with immunoSEQ multiplex PCR; in TCRdb, only in-frame clones are kept and a portion is missing. The repertoire holds a few million clones, with roughly nine tenths as singletons. This entry comes from a study of shared clonotypes between healthy human individuals. Whole-study findings and limits: Naive CD4 clonotypes overlapped across a handful of donors at roughly 5%.

The V and J ends lost 4 bases and 7 bases respectively, with 17 bases between them. Germline CDR1 reads LNHDA; CDR2 reads SQIVND (reference sequence). The CDR3 runs to 15 residues. This clonotype originated in a man younger than 35 in good health. This chain connects TRBV19 to TRBJ1-5; TRBD1 is a possible D gene (5 bases). What was sequenced was naive CD4+ T cells sorted from blood. Indicated subset: CD45RA+ positively selected. For the CDR3, the DNA is TGTGCCAGTAGTACCAGTTTGATGGAGGGGCAGCCCCAGCATTTT. Translating gives CASSTSLMEGQPQHF.